This TCR beta chain emerged from a study of blood T cell repertoires in COVID-19. Study-level information: Acute and convalescent COVID-19 specimens originated in the United States, Italy and Spain. T cells, B-cell-depleted T cells, or PBMCs provided the cDNA or gDNA that served as material.

Per the original methods: Reference gene primer amplification gave nucleated cell count estimates. TCRdb's table, derived via immunoSEQ multiplex PCR, lists solely in-frame clones and lacks some. D and trimming come from the DNA, and the V and J calls and clone size come from that table. The table lists around 82,000 clones, approximately 85% of them singletons. The CDR3 extends over 16 amino acids. Trimming shortened V by 5 bases and J by 0 bases, and 16 bases separated the two germline ends. The germline V gene has CDR1 MDHEN and CDR2 SYDVKM. Seattle enrolled patients during active infection and tracked them longitudinally.

The sequencing input was peripheral blood. The origin of this receptor is a man aged 45-65 years with COVID-19, enrolled during active disease. This chain connects TRBV28 to TRBJ1-1; D not certain. Written as DNA, the CDR3 is TGTGCCAGCAGTACGCAGTTCCCCGCATTGAACACTGAAGCTTTCTTT. Translated: CASSTQFPALNTEAFF.